This TCR beta chain was found in a study of neoadjuvant nivolumab and ipilimumab in lung cancer. Study conclusions and caveats: Compared with tumor-adjacent uninvolved lung, resected tumors showed greater richness and clonality. Only a small number of samples underwent TCR sequencing. Pathologic regression was not significantly tied to TCR clonality. Only two of four nivolumab-treated tumors gained richness and clonality by surgery.

For this clone: The antigen is unknown.

The method was immunoSEQ multiplex PCR; TCRdb's version includes in-frame clones alone and lacks a portion of them. The sample carries 30,000 to 35,000 clones, 75% to 95% recorded once. The ends were cut back, 5 bases at V and 3 bases at J, with 14 bases in the middle. Germline V CDR1 and CDR2: MDHEN, SYDVKM. The CDR3 is made up of 14 amino acids. The rearrangement links TRBV28 to TRBJ2-7, with D hard to call. Material: peripheral blood, obtained after neoadjuvant nivolumab, alone or with ipilimumab, at or shortly before surgery. This clonotype was obtained from an adult with non-small cell lung cancer. The CDR3 reads CASSPPGPDYEQYF. CDR3 in DNA: TGTGCCAGCAGTCCACCCGGGCCGGACTACGAGCAGTACTTC.